Given below is one T cell receptor beta chain in context. Its antigen is not identified. The data are from a study of cytomegalovirus exposure and HLA in healthy donors. About the research overall: Earlier findings included some 120 million unique TCR beta sequences obtained from 150 million to 200 million T cells.

General study results and limits: For most TCR beta V segments, an earlier analysis put the productive rate at about 90% or about 30% of the time. V- and J-gene trimming of TCR beta was linked (in a later analysis) to a missense DCLRE1C variant.

Both 60 Vbeta primers and 13 Jbeta primers went into the PCR. Per the original data handling: Later analysis identified tens of millions of unique TCR beta chains, about 10 million shared. The repertoire was sequenced with immunoSEQ multiplex PCR; TCRdb's copy has only in-frame clones and lacks some. V and J calls and clone size come straight from that table; D and trimming were deduced from the DNA. The data contain 250,000 or so clones, 81% of them singletons. Germline V lookup: CDR1 SEHNR, CDR2 FQNEAQ (reference sequence). This CDR3 is 15 amino acids long. V shed 3 bases and J 6 bases; nucleotides not matched to a gene: 6.

Sequenced input: PBMCs. The TCR sequence derives from a woman aged 55-75 years in good health and CMV-seropositive. The chain carries TRBV7-9 and TRBJ2-1, with 9 bases fitting TRBD2. In DNA, the CDR3 is TGTGCCAGCAGCTTGACTAGCGGTTTTGGCAATGAGCAGTTCTTC. Residues: CASSLTSGFGNEQFF.